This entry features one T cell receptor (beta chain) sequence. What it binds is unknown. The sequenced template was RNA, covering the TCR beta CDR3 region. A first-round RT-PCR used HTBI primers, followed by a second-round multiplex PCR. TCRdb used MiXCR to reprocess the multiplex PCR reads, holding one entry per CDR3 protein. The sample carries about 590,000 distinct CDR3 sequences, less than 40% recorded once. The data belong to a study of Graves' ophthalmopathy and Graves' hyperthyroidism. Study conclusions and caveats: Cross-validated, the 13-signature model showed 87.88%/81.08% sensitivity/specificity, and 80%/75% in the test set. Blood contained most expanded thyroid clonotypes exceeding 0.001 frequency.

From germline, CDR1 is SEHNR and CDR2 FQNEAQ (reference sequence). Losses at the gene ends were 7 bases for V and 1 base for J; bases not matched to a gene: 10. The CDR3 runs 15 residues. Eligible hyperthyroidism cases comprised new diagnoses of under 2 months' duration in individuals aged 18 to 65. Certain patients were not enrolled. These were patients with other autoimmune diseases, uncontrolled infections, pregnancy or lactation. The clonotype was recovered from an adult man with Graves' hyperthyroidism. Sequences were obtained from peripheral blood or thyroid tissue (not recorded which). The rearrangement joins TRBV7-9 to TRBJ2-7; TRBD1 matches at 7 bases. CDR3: CASISYRDRSYEQYF. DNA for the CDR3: TGTGCCAGCATCTCCTACCGGGACAGATCCTACGAGCAGTACTTC.